This record concerns one T cell receptor (beta chain) sequence. This sample stems from a study of blood T cell repertoires in COVID-19. The CDR3 spans 13 residues. Germline assignment: CDR1 KGHSH and CDR2 LQKENI. The ends were cut back, 5 bases at V and 3 bases at J, with 11 bases in the middle. Original analysis: Amplification from reference gene primers served as the basis for estimated nucleated cell counts. Using immunoSEQ multiplex PCR, the repertoire was profiled, and TCRdb retains in-frame clones only, with some absent. The V and J calls and the clone size are those of that table, but D and trimming were determined from the DNA. The top ten clones hold over 5% of a sample with about 300,000 clones, about 87% of them seen once.

The TCR originated in a woman aged 45-65 years with COVID-19, enrolled during active disease. The V and J genes are TRBV18 and TRBJ2-7; D might be TRBD2 (5 bases). Sequenced sample: peripheral blood. The CDR3 nucleotides are TGTGCCAGCTCAACCATCGAGGGCTACGAGCAGTACTTC. This gives the protein CASSTIEGYEQYF.